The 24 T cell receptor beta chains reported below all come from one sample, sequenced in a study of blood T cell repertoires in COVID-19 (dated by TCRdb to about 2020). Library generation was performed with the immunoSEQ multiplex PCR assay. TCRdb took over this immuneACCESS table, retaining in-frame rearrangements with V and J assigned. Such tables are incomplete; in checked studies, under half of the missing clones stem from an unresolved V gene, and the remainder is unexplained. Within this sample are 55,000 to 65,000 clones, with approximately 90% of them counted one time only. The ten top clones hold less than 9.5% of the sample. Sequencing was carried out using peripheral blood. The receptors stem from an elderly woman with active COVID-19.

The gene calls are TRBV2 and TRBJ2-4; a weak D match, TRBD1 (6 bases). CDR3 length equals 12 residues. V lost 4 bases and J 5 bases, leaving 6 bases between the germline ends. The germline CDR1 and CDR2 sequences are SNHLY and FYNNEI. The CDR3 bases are TGTGCCAGCAGTGGGACAGAAAACATTCAGTACTTC. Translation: CASSGTENIQYF.

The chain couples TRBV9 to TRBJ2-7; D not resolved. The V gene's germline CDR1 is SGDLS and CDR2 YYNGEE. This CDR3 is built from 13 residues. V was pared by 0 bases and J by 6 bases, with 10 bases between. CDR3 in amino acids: CASSVAPGTEQYF. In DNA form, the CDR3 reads TGTGCCAGCAGCGTAGCCCCAGGCACCGAGCAGTACTTC.

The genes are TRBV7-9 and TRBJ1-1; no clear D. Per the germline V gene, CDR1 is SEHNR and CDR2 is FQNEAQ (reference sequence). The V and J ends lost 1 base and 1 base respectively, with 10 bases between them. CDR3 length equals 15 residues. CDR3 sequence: CASSLVAPSNTEAFF. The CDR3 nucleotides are TGTGCCAGCAGCTTAGTAGCCCCATCGAACACTGAAGCTTTCTTT. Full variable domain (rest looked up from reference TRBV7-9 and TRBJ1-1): DTGVSQNPRHKITKRGQNVTFRCDPISEHNRLYWYRQTLGQGPEFLTYFQNEAQLEKSRLLSDRFSAERPKGSFSTLEIQRTEQGDSAMYLCASSLVAPSNTEAFFGQGTRLTVV.

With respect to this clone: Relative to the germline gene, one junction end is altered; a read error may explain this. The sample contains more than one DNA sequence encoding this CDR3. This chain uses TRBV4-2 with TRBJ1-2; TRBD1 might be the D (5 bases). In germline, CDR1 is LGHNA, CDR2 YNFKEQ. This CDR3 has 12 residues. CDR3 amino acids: CASSHPQRPRDF. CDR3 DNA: TGTGCCAGCAGCCATCCACAACGCCCCCGGGACTTT.

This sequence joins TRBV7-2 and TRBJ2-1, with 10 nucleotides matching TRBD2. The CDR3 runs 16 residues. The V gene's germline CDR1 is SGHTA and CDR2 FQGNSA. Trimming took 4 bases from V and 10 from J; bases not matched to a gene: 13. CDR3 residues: CASSSLNPGTSDEQFF. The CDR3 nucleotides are TGTGCCAGCAGCTCTCTTAACCCCGGGACTAGCGACGAGCAGTTCTTC.

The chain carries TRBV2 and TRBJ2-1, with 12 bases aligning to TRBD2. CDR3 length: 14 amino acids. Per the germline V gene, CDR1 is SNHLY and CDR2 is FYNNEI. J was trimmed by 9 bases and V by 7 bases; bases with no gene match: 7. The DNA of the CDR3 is TGTGCCAGCAATAGACTAGCGGGGGAGGTTGAGCAGTTCTTC. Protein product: CASNRLAGEVEQFF.

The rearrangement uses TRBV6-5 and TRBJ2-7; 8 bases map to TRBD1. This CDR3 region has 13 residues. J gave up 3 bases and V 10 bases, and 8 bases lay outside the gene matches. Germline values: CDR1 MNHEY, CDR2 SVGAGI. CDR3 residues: CATLRQGSYEQYV. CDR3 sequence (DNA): TGTGCCACCTTGAGACAGGGGAGCTACGAGCAGTACGTC.

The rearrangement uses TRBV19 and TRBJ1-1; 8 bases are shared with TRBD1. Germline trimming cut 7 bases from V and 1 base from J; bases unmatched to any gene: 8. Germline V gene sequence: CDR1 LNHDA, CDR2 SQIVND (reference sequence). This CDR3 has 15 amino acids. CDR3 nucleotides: TGTGCCAGTACCACCGCCGGACAGGGGAACACTGAAGCTTTCTTT. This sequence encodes CASTTAGQGNTEAFF.

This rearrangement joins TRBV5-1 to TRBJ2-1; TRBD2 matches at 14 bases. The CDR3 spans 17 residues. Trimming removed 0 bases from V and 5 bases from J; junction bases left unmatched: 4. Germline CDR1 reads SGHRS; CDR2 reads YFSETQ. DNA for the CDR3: TGCGCCAGCAGCTTGGAGACTAGCGGGGGGGCGAACAATGAGCAGTTCTTC. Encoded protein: CASSLETSGGANNEQFF.

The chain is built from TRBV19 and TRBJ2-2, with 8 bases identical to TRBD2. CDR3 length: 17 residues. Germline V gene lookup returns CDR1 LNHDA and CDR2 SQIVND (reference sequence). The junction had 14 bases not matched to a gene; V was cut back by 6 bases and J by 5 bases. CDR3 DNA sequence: TGTGCCAGTAGGACGCCGGGAGGGGGGGGTCCGACCGGGGAGCTGTTTTTT. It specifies CASRTPGGGGPTGELFF.

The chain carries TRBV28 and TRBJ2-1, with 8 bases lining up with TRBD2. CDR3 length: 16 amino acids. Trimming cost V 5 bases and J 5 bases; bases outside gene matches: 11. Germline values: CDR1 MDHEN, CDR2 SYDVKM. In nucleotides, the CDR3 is TGTGCCAGCAGTCCTTTTTCGGGGGGGCACGACAATGAGCAGTTCTTC. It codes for CASSPFSGGHDNEQFF.

CDR3 coding DNA: TGTGCCAGTAGGAACAGACCCAATGAGCAGTTCTTC. The encoded protein is CASRNRPNEQFF. The chain has TRBV19 and TRBJ2-1; D is unresolved. This CDR3 contains 12 residues. V lost 6 bases, J lost 6 bases, and 9 bases lay in between. CDR1 is LNHDA and CDR2 is SQIVND in the germline V gene (reference sequence).

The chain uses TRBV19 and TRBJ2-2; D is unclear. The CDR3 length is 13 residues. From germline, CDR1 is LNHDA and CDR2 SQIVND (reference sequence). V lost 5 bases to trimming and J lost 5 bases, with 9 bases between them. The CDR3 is CASSYERTGELFF. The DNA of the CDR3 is TGTGCCAGTAGTTATGAGCGTACCGGGGAGCTGTTTTTT.

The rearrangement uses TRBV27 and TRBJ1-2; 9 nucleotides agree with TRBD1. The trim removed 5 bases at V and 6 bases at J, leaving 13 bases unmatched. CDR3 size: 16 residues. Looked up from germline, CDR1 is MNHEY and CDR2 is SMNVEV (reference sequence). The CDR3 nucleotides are TGTGCCAGCAGTCTAGGACAGGGGACTCCTTGGGATGGCTACACCTTC. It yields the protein CASSLGQGTPWDGYTF.

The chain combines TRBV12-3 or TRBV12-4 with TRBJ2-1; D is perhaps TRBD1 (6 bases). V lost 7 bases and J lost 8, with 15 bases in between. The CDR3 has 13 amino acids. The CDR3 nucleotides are TGTGCCAGCACCAGACTACAGGGATATGAGCAGTTCTTC. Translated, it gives CASTRLQGYEQFF.

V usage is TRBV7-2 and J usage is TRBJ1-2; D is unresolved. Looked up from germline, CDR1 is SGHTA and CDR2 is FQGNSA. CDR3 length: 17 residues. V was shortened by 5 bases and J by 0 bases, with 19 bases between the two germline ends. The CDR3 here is CASSGRVGSTANYGYTF. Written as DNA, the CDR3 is TGTGCCAGCAGCGGGAGGGTCGGTTCAACAGCTAACTATGGCTACACCTTC.

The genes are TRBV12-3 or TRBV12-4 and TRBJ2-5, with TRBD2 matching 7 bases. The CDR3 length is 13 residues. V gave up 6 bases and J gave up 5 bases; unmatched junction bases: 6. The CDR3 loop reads CASRSGVRETQYF. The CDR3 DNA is TGTGCCAGCAGAAGCGGGGTTAGGGAGACCCAGTACTTC.

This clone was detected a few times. In DNA form, the CDR3 reads TGTGCCAGCAGTTTCCCCGTCCAGGGGGACAATGAGCAGTTCTTC. This encodes CASSFPVQGDNEQFF. The chain combines TRBV5-5 with TRBJ2-1; TRBD1 aligns across 7 bases. Trimming cost V 5 bases and J 5 bases; bases outside gene matches: 10. The CDR3 sequence is 15 residues long. Germline V gene data show CDR1 as SGHKS and CDR2 as YYEKEE (reference sequence).

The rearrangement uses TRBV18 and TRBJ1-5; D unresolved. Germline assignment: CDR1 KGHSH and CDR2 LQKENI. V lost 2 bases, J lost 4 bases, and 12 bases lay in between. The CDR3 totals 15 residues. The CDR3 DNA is TGTGCCAGCTCACCAGGGCTCCCCAAAAATCAGCCCCAGCATTTT. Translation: CASSPGLPKNQPQHF.

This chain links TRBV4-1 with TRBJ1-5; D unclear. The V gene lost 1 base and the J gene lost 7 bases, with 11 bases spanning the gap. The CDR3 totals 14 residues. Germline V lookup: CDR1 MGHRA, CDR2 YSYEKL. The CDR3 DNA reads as TGCGCCAGCAGCCAAGTGCAGTCTCCCCAGCCCCAGCATTTT. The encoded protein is CASSQVQSPQPQHF.

The DNA for the CDR3 is TGCGCCAGCAGCCACGTCGTGGGGGGCCAAGAGACCCAGTACTTC. It specifies CASSHVVGGQETQYF. The chain uses TRBV5-1 and TRBJ2-5; the D gene is possibly TRBD2 (6 bases). The CDR3 contains 15 residues. The germline V and J ends were trimmed by 4 bases and 1 base, with 14 bases remaining between them. The germline gives CDR1 SGHRS, CDR2 YFSETQ.

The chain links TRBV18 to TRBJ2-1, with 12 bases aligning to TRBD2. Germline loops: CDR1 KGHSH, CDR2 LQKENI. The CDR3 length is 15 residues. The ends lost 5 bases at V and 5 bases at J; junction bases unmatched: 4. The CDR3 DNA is TGTGCCAGCTCAAAGGGACTAGCGGGCAACAATGAGCAGTTCTTC. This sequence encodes CASSKGLAGNNEQFF.

The CDR3 DNA sequence: TGTGCCAGCAGCCCCCTTGGCAGGGTTGATGAGCAGTTCTTC. The encoded protein is CASSPLGRVDEQFF. V usage is TRBV14 and J usage is TRBJ2-1; TRBD1 might be the D (5 bases). Germline lookup yields CDR1 SGHDN and CDR2 FVKESK. V was pared by 4 bases and J by 8 bases, with 15 bases between. CDR3 length equals 14 residues.

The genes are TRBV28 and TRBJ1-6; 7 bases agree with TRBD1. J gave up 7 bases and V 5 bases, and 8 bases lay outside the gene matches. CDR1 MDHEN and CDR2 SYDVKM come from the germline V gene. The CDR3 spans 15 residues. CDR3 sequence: CASSITTGVNSPLHF. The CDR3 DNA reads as TGTGCCAGCAGTATAACTACAGGGGTAAATTCACCCCTCCACTTT.